This T cell receptor beta chain was sequenced for a study of control samples from healthy donors and cancer patients. Sequencing was performed with immunoSEQ multiplex PCR; in TCRdb, only in-frame clones are kept and a portion is missing. The sample has over 85,000 clones, about 91% seen once; the top ten hold 2% to 2.5%. The CDR3 runs 18 residues. Germline V gene sequence: CDR1 WSHSY, CDR2 SAAADI. V lost 6 bases and J lost 2, with 26 bases in between. Input material: blood. The receptor was isolated from a woman between 18 and 29 years old in good health. The genes are TRBV10-2 and TRBJ2-7; possible D gene TRBD1, 6 bases. The CDR3 nucleotides read TGCGCCAGCAGACACGTCCGGGACATCCAGAGGGGACCCTACGAGCAGTACTTC. It yields the protein CASRHVRDIQRGPYEQYF.